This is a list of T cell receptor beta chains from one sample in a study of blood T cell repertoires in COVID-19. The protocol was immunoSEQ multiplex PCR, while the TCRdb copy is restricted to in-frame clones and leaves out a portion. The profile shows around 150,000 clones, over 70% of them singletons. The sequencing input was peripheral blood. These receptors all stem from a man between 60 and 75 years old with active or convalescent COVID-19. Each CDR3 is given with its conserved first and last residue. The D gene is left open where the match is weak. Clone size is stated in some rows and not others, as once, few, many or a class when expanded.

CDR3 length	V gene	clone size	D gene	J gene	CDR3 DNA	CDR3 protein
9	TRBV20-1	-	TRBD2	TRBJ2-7	TGCAGTGCTGGGACTAGAGAGTACTTC	CSAGTREYF
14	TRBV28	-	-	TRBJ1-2	TGTGCCACCCCCGGGACTGCAGGGTTGGGCGGCTACACCTTC	CATPGTAGLGGYTF
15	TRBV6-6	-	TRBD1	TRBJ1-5	TGTGCCAGCAGTCGGGACAGGGGAGGCAATCAGCCCCAGCATTTT	CASSRDRGGNQPQHF
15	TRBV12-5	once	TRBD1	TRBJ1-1	TGTGCTAGTGGTTTGTCACCGGGACAGCTCACTGAAGCTTTCTTT	CASGLSPGQLTEAFF
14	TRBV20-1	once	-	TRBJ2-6	TGCAGTGCTAGTTCGGGCTCTGGGGCCAACGTCCTGACTTTC	CSASSGSGANVLTF
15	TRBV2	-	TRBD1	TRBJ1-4	TGTGCCAGCAGCGCGACAGGGGGGTCGAATGAAAAACTGTTTTTT	CASSATGGSNEKLFF
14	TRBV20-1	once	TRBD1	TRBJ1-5	TGCAGTGCTAGTGAAGGGACAGTCAATCAGCCCCAGCATTTT	CSASEGTVNQPQHF
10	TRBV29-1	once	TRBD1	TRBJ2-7	TGCAGCGTGGACAGGGGCGAGCAGTACTTC	CSVDRGEQYF
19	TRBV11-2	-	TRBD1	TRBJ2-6	TGTGCCAGCAGCTTAGCTCGGACAGGGGGGTCCTCTGGGGCCAACGTCCTGACTTTC	CASSLARTGGSSGANVLTF
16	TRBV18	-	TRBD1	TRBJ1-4	TGTGCCAGCTCACCCGATCGGGACAGGGGAGGAGGAAAACTGTTTTTT	CASSPDRDRGGGKLFF
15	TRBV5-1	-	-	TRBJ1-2	TGCGCCAGCAGCTTGTCGGGACTCACCCACAATGGCTACACCTTC	CASSLSGLTHNGYTF
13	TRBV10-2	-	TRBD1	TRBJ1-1	TGCGCCAGCAGTGGGACAGGAGGGCTCGAAGCTTTCTTT	CASSGTGGLEAFF
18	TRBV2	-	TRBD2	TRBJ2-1	TGTGCCAGCAGTCCCCGACTAGCGGGAGCCGATTCCTACAATGAGCAGTTCTTC	CASSPRLAGADSYNEQFF
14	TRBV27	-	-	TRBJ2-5	TGTGCCAGCAGTTCCACAGGAAAGGGAGAGACCCAGTACTTC	CASSSTGKGETQYF
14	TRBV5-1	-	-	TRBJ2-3	TGCGCCAGCAGCTTGGGGCAGAGCACAGATACGCAGTATTTT	CASSLGQSTDTQYF
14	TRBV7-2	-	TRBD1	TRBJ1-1	TGTGCCAGCAGCACGGGGGACAGGGACACTGAAGCTTTCTTT	CASSTGDRDTEAFF
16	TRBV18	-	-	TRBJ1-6	TGTGCCAGCTCGCGTATGGAGAGCTCCTATAATTCACCCCTCCACTTT	CASSRMESSYNSPLHF
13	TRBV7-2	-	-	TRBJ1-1	TGTGCCAGCAGGCGGGAGTCCAGCACTGAAGCTTTCTTT	CASRRESSTEAFF
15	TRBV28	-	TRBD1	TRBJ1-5	TGTGCCAGCAGCCTGGGACAGGGGACTTTCGCGCCCCAGCATTTT	CASSLGQGTFAPQHF
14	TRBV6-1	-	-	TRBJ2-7	TGTGCCAGCAGTGAAGGAGTAGGGGCGGAGGAGCAGTACTTC	CASSEGVGAEEQYF
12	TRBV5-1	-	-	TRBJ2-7	TGCGCCAGCAGCATACAGGGAAACGAGCAGTACTTC	CASSIQGNEQYF
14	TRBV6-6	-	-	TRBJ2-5	TGTGCCAGCAGTTACGGACTGTCACAAGAGACCCAGTACTTC	CASSYGLSQETQYF
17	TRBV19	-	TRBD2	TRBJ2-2	TGTGCCGGCACCGGGACTAGCCCCGCGTTTGCCACCGGGGAGCTGTTTTTT	CAGTGTSPAFATGELFF
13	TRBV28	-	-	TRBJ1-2	TGTGCCAGCATTCAAACACCCCAGGTGGGCTACACCTTC	CASIQTPQVGYTF
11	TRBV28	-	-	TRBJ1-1	TGTGCCAGCAGTTTTCGGCGGGAAGCTTTCTTT	CASSFRREAFF
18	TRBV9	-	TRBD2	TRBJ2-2	TGTGCCAGCAGCGTAGTGGCCAGCGGGAGGGAAAACACCGGGGAGCTGTTTTTT	CASSVVASGRENTGELFF
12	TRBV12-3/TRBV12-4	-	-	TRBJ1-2	TGTGCCAGCAGTTTGGGAGGGCATGGCTACACCTTC	CASSLGGHGYTF
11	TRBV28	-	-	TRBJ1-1	TGTGCCAGCATCTCGAACACTGAAGCTTTCTTT	CASISNTEAFF
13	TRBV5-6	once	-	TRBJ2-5	TGTGCCAGCAGCGGAATTCAGCGTCAGACCCAGTACTTC	CASSGIQRQTQYF
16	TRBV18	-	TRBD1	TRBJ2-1	TGTGCCAGCTCACCAACGACAGGGGGCCCTGCCAATGAGCAGTTCTTC	CASSPTTGGPANEQFF
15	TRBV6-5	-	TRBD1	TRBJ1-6	TGTGCCAGCAGGAAGCCGGGGACAGGGGTATCACCCCTCCACTTT	CASRKPGTGVSPLHF
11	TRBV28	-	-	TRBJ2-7	TGTGCCAGCAGTTCTCCTGACAAACAGTACTTC	CASSSPDKQYF
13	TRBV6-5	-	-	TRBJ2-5	TGTGCCAGCAGTTACGGGGGCGCAGAGACCCAGTACTTC	CASSYGGAETQYF
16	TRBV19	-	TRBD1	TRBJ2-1	TGTGCCAGTAGTATAGATGGGACAGGGTCCTACAATGAGCAGTTCTTC	CASSIDGTGSYNEQFF
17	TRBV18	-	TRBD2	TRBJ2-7	TGTGCCAGCTCACGGGGGACTAGCGGGATTCGGCCCTACGAGCAGTACTTC	CASSRGTSGIRPYEQYF
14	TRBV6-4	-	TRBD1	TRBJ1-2	TGTGCCAGCAGTCCGACAGGGGCCCTCTATGGCTACACCTTC	CASSPTGALYGYTF
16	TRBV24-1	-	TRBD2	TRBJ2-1	TGTGCCACCAGGGGGTCGACGGGAGGATCCTACAATGAGCAGTTCTTC	CATRGSTGGSYNEQFF
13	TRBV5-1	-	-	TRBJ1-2	TGCGCCAGCAGCTTGAATCCCACGGGGGGCTACACCTTC	CASSLNPTGGYTF
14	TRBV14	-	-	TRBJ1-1	TGTGCCAGCAGCCAACTCCGGGGGAGCACTGAAGCTTTCTTT	CASSQLRGSTEAFF
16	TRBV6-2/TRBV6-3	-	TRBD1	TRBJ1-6	TGTGCCAGCAGTTACGCGGACAGGGGGTGGAATTCACCCCTCCACTTT	CASSYADRGWNSPLHF
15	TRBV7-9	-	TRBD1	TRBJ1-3	TGTGCCAGCAGCTCCGGGACAGGGACTGGAAACACCATATATTTT	CASSSGTGTGNTIYF
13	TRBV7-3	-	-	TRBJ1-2	TGTGCCAGCAGCTTCAGCGCCGGGGATGGCTACACCTTC	CASSFSAGDGYTF
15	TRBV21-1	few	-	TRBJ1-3	TGTGCCAGCAGCAAAGGCGGACACGATGGAAACACCATATATTTT	CASSKGGHDGNTIYF
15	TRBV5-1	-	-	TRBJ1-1	TGCGCCAGCAGGGGAGCGGGGCTTGAGAACACTGAAGCTTTCTTT	CASRGAGLENTEAFF
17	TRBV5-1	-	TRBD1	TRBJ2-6	TGCGCCAGCAGCTGGGGACAGCTCAGCTCTGGGGCCAACGTCCTGACTTTC	CASSWGQLSSGANVLTF
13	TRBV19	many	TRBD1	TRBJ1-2	TGTGCCAGCAGGGACAGGGCAAACTATGGCTACACCTTC	CASRDRANYGYTF
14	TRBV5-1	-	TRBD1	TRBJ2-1	TGCGCCAGCAGCTTGTCAGGGGGCTCAGATGAGCAGTTCTTC	CASSLSGGSDEQFF
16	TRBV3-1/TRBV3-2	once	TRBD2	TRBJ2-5	TGTGCCAGCAGCCAAGGCCCCACTAGCGCGGGCGAGACCCAGTACTTC	CASSQGPTSAGETQYF
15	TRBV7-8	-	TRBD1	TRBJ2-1	TGTGCCAGCAGCCAGGGAGGACAGGGCGCGGGAAAGCAGTTCTTC	CASSQGGQGAGKQFF
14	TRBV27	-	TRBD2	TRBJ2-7	TGTGCCAGCAGTCCTCTGGGAGGGACCTACGAGCAGTACTTC	CASSPLGGTYEQYF
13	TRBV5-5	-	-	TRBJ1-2	TGTGCCAGCAGCTCTGGCTCTAACTATGGCTACACCTTC	CASSSGSNYGYTF
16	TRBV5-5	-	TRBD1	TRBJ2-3	TGTGCCAGCAGCTTTCCCGACAGGGGTAACACAGATACGCAGTATTTT	CASSFPDRGNTDTQYF
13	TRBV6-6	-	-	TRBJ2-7	TGTGCCAGCAGTAAGCCGGGACTCTACGAGCAGTACTTC	CASSKPGLYEQYF
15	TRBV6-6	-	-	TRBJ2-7	TGTGCCAGCAACCTAGGACAGCTGAGCTCCTACGAGCAGTACTTC	CASNLGQLSSYEQYF